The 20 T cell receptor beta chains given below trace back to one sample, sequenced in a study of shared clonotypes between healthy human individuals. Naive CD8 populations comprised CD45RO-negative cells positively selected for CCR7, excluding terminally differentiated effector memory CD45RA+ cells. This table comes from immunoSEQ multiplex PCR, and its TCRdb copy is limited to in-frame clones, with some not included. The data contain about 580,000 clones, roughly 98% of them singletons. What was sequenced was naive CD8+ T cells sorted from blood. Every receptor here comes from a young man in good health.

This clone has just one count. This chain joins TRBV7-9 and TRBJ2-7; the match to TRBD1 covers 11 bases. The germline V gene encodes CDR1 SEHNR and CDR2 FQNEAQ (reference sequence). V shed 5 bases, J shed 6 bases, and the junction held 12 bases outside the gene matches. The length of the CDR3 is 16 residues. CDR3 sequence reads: CASSLPRPGQGVEQYF. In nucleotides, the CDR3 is TGTGCCAGCAGCCTTCCTCGTCCGGGACAGGGGGTCGAGCAGTACTTC.

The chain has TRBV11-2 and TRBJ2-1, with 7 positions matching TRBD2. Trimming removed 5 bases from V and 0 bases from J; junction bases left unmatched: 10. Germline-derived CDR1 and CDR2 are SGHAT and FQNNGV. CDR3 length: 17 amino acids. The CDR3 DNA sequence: TGTGCCAGCAGCGTCTGGACTAGTCTGCTCTCCTACAATGAGCAGTTCTTC. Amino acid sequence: CASSVWTSLLSYNEQFF.

The CDR3 DNA follows: TGTGCCAGCAGCTTGGCACAGGGGGTAGAAGAGCAGTTCTTC. Translated: CASSLAQGVEEQFF. This chain uses TRBV5-4 with TRBJ2-1, with TRBD1 matching over 8 bases. The germline gives CDR1 SGHNT, CDR2 YYREEE (reference sequence). V shed 0 bases, J shed 10 bases, and the junction held 6 bases outside the gene matches. The CDR3 sequence is 14 residues long. Together with reference TRBV5-4 and TRBJ2-1, the CDR3 gives the full variable domain: ETGVTQSPTHLIKTRGQQVTLRCSSQSGHNTVSWYQQALGQGPQFIFQYYREEENGRGNFPPRFSGLQFPNYSSELNVNALELDDSALYLCASSLAQGVEEQFFGPGTRLTVL.

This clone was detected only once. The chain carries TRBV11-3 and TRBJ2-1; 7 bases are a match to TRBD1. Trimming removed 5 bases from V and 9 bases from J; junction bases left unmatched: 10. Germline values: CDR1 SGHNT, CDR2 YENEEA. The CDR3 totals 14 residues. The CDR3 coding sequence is TGTGCCAGCAGCCCTAGACAGGGTAACGGTGAGCAGTTCTTC. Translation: CASSPRQGNGEQFF. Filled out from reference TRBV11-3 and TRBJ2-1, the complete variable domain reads EAGVVQSPRYKIIEKKQPVAFWCNPISGHNTLYWYLQNLGQGPELLIRYENEEAVDDSQLPKDRFSAERLKGVDSTLKIQPAELGDSAVYLCASSPRQGNGEQFFGPGTRLTVL.

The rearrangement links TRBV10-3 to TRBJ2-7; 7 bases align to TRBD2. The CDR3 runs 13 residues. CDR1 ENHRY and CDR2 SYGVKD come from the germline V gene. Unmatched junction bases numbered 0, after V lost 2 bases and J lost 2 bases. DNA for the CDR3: TGTGCCATCAGTGAGGCGGGGGCCTACGAGCAGTACTTC. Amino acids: CAISEAGAYEQYF.

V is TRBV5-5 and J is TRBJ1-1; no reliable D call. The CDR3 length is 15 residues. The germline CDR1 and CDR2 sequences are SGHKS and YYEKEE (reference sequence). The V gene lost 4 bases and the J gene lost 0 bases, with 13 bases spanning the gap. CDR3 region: CASSPSSPVNTEAFF. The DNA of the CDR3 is TGTGCCAGCAGCCCCTCCTCCCCGGTGAACACTGAAGCTTTCTTT.

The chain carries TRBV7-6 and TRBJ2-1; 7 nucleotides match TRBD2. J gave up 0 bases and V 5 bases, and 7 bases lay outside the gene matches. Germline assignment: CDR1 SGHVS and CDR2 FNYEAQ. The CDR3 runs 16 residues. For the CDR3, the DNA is TGTGCCAGCAGCCAGGAGGGAGGGCCCTCCTACAATGAGCAGTTCTTC. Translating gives CASSQEGGPSYNEQFF.

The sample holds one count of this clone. The CDR3: CASSLTTSGPRGDTQYF. Here the CDR3 DNA reads TGTGCCAGCAGCTTGACGACTAGCGGACCGAGGGGGGATACGCAGTATTTT. V usage is TRBV5-4 and J usage is TRBJ2-3; 9 bases line up with TRBD2. With 1 base clipped from V and 6 bases from J, the junction kept 12 bases outside the gene matches. Germline loops: CDR1 SGHNT, CDR2 YYREEE (reference sequence). The CDR3 loop spans 17 amino acids.

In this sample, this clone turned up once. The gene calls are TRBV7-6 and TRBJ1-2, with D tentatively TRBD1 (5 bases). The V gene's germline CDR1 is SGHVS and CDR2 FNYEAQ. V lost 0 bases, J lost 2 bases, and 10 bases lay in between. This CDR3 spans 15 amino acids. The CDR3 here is CASSLAEGQNYGYTF. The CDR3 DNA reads TGTGCCAGCAGCTTAGCGGAAGGACAAAACTATGGCTACACCTTC. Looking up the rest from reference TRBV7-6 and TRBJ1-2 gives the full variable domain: GAGVSQSPRYKVTKRGQDVALRCDPISGHVSLYWYRQALGQGPEFLTYFNYEAQQDKSGLPNDRFSAERPEGSISTLTIQRTEQRDSAMYRCASSLAEGQNYGYTFGSGTRLTVV.

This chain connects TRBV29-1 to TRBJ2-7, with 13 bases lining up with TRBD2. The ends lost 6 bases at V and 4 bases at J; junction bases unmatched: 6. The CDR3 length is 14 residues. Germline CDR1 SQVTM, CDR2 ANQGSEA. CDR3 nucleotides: TGCAGCGTGGCCGGACTAGCGGGAGCATACGAGCAGTACTTC. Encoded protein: CSVAGLAGAYEQYF.

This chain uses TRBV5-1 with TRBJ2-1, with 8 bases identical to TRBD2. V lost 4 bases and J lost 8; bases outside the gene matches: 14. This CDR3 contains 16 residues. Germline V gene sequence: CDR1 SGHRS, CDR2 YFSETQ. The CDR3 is CASSPGRGGDSDEQFF. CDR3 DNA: TGCGCCAGCAGCCCCGGGAGGGGCGGGGATTCGGATGAGCAGTTCTTC. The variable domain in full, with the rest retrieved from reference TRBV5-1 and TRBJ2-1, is KAGVTQTPRYLIKTRGQQVTLSCSPISGHRSVSWYQQTPGQGLQFLFEYFSETQRNKGNFPGRFSGRQFSNSRSEMNVSTLELGDSALYLCASSPGRGGDSDEQFFGPGTRLTVL.

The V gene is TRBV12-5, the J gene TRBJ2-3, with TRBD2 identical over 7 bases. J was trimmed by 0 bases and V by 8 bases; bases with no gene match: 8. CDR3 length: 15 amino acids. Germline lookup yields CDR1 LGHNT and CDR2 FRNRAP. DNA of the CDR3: TGTGCTAGTCGGAGCGGGGAATCAAGCACAGATACGCAGTATTTT. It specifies CASRSGESSTDTQYF.

CDR3 sequence reads: CASSLQDRGYNEQFF. CDR3 coding DNA: TGTGCCAGCAGCTTACAGGACAGGGGGTACAATGAGCAGTTCTTC. V is TRBV7-6 and J is TRBJ2-1; 10 bases line up with TRBD1. Germline V gene data show CDR1 as SGHVS and CDR2 as FNYEAQ. Trimming cost V 2 bases and J 4 bases; bases outside gene matches: 2. CDR3 length equals 15 residues.

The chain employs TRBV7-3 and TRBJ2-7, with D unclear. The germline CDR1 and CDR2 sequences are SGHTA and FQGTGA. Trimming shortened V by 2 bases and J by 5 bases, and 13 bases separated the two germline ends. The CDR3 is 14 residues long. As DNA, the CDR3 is TGTGCCAGCAGCTTAGCGCAGAGTTCCCACGAGCAGTACTTC. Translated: CASSLAQSSHEQYF. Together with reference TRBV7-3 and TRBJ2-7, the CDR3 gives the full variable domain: GAGVSQTPSNKVTEKGKYVELRCDPISGHTALYWYRQSLGQGPEFLIYFQGTGAADDSGLPNDRFFAVRPEGSVSTLKIQRTERGDSAVYLCASSLAQSSHEQYFGPGTRLTVT.

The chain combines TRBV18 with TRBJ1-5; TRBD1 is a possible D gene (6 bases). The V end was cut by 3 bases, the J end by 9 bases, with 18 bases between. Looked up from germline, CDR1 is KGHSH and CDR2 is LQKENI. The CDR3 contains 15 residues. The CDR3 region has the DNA TGTGCCAGCTCACCGCGAGACAGGTCGGTGGGGCCCCAGCATTTT. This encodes CASSPRDRSVGPQHF.

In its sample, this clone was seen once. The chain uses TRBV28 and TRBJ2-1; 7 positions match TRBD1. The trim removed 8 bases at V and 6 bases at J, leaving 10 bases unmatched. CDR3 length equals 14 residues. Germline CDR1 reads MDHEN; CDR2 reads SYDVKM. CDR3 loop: CASLVDPGGNEQFF. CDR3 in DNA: TGTGCCAGCCTTGTGGACCCAGGGGGCAATGAGCAGTTCTTC.

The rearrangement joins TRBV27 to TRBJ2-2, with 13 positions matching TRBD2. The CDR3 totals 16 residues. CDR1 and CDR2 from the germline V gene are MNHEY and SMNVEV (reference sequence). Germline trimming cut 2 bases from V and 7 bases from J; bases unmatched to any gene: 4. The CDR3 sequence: CASSLGLAGVIGELFF. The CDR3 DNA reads TGTGCCAGCAGTTTAGGACTAGCGGGAGTTATCGGGGAGCTGTTTTTT.

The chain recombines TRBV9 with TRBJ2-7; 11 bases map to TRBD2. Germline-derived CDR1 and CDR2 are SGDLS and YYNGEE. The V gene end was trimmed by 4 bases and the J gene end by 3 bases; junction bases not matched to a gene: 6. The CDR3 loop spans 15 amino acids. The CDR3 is CASSSAGTSGYEQYF. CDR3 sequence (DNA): TGTGCCAGCAGCTCCGCCGGGACTAGCGGCTACGAGCAGTACTTC.

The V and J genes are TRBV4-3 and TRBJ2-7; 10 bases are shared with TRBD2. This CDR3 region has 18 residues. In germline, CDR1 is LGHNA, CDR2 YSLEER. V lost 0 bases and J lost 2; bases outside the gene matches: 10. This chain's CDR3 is CASSQDHTSGVFAYEQYF. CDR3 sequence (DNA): TGCGCCAGCAGCCAAGATCACACTAGCGGGGTCTTTGCCTACGAGCAGTACTTC.

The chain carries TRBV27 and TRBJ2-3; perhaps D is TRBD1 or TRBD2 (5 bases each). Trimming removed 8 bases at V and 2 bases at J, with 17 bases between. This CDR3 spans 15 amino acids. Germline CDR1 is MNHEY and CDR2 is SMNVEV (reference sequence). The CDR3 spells CASLVSPGPTDTQYF. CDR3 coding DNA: TGTGCCAGCCTCGTTTCCCCGGGGCCCACAGATACGCAGTATTTT.